The clone carrying this T cell receptor (beta chain) was counted a few times. Its antigen is unknown. TCRdb's copy holds only in-frame clones and misses some; the assay was immunoSEQ multiplex PCR. The sample has about 43,000 clones, more than 80% seen once; the top ten hold around 4.2%. These data come from a study of OX40 agonist ivuxolimab in advanced cancers. Study-wide background: Ivuxolimab is a fully human IgG2 antibody that activates OX40 (CD134).

From germline, CDR1 is GTSNPN and CDR2 SVGIG (reference sequence). V was cut by 2 bases and J by 5 bases, with 7 bases left in between. The CDR3 runs to 11 residues. The study, taken as a whole, reports: Clonal expansion was seen in CD4+ and CD8+ blood T cells by week 6 at 0.1 to 3.0 mg/kg. Antigens targeted by the expanded peripheral T cells were not determined. The average count of expanded clones was higher among CD8+ T cells than among CD4+.

The rearrangement links TRBV30 to TRBJ2-7, with D possibly TRBD1 on 6 matching bases. The sequence derives from an adult with an advanced solid tumor such as melanoma, head and neck, liver or kidney cancer. Sequencing used CD4+ or CD8+ T cells sorted from blood, obtained in a trial of the OX40 agonist ivuxolimab. The CDR3 loop reads CAWSQGHEQYF. The CDR3 DNA reads as TGTGCCTGGAGTCAGGGGCACGAGCAGTACTTC.